This is a list of T cell receptor beta chains from one sample in a study of T cell repertoires in cytomegalovirus infection. TCRdb reanalysed the reads using MiXCR and keeps one entry per CDR3 protein. The data contain about 180,000 distinct CDR3 sequences, about a sixth of them seen just once; the ten biggest clones take up 20% to 25%. The sample was CD8+ T cells from PBMCs. These receptors all come from a human donor in good health (CMV status not recorded). Some clones in this sample may be carry-over from other donors' samples. Both conserved end residues are part of each CDR3. The D gene is left open where the match is weak. Clone size is not always given. Where it is, it says once, few, many or a class for expanded clones.

J: TRBJ2-5
size: NA
V: TRBV14
D: NA
DNA: TGTGCCAGCAGCCAATATTCGGGGACGGGGGACCAGTACTTC
CDR3: CASSQYSGTGDQYF

J: TRBJ1-1
size: NA
V: TRBV29-1
D: NA
DNA: TGCAGCGTTGGGTGGGGAGCTAGAACCACAGAGAATCCTACTGAAGCTTTCTTT
CDR3: CSVGWGARTTENPTEAFF

J: TRBJ2-1
size: few
V: TRBV7-9
D: TRBD2
DNA: TGTGCCAGCAGCCTCACTTTAGCGGGGGATAACAATGAGCAGTTCTTC
CDR3: CASSLTLAGDNNEQFF

J: TRBJ1-3
size: NA
V: TRBV7-6
D: NA
DNA: TGTGCCAGCAGTAGGACAGCTGGAAACACCATATATTTT
CDR3: CASSRTAGNTIYF

J: TRBJ2-4
size: NA
V: TRBV12-3/TRBV12-4
D: NA
DNA: TGTGCCAGCAGTCAAAGGGGGGCCAAAAACATTCAGTACTTC
CDR3: CASSQRGAKNIQYF

J: TRBJ2-7
size: many
V: TRBV3-1
D: NA
DNA: TGTGCCAGCAGCCAAGAGACGGGGGCGCGGGAGCAGTACTTC
CDR3: CASSQETGAREQYF

J: TRBJ1-2
size: few
V: TRBV7-9
D: TRBD1
DNA: TGTGCCAGCAGCTTCGAGACAGGGAGAGGCTATGGCTACACCTTC
CDR3: CASSFETGRGYGYTF

J: TRBJ2-1
size: NA
V: TRBV6-2/TRBV6-3
D: NA
DNA: TGTGCCACAACCTACGGGGGGCAGGCTTACAATGAGCAGTTCTTC
CDR3: CATTYGGQAYNEQFF

J: TRBJ2-1
size: few
V: TRBV6-5
D: TRBD1
DNA: TGTGCCAGCAGCTCCCCCGGGACAGGGTATAATGAGCAGTTCTTC
CDR3: CASSSPGTGYNEQFF

J: TRBJ2-7
size: many
V: TRBV12-3/TRBV12-4
D: NA
DNA: TGTGCCAGCAGTTTGGGACAACCCTACGAGCAGTACTTC
CDR3: CASSLGQPYEQYF

J: TRBJ2-3
size: NA
V: TRBV5-1
D: TRBD2
DNA: TGCGCCAGCAGCTTGATGTCTAGCGGGGGAGCAGATACGCAGTATTTT
CDR3: CASSLMSSGGADTQYF

J: TRBJ2-1
size: many
V: TRBV7-6
D: TRBD1
DNA: TGTGCCAGCAGCTTAGAGACAGGGACCTACAATGAGCAGTTCTTC
CDR3: CASSLETGTYNEQFF

J: TRBJ1-2
size: NA
V: TRBV10-3
D: NA
DNA: TGTGCCATCAGTGAGTTATCGACAGGTGACTATGGCTACACCTTC
CDR3: CAISELSTGDYGYTF

J: TRBJ2-3
size: NA
V: TRBV25-1
D: NA
DNA: TGTGCCAGCAGTGAATATTTGGGGGATACGCAGTATTTT
CDR3: CASSEYLGDTQYF

J: TRBJ2-1
size: NA
V: TRBV7-8
D: TRBD2
DNA: TGTGCCAGCAGCTCCCTAGCGGGGGCCTACAATGAGCAGTTCTTC
CDR3: CASSSLAGAYNEQFF

J: TRBJ1-2
size: NA
V: TRBV6-5
D: NA
DNA: TGTGCCAGCAGTTACTCGGAGCGGCGGTCGGACTATGGCTACACCTTC
CDR3: CASSYSERRSDYGYTF

J: TRBJ2-1
size: many
V: TRBV11-2
D: NA
DNA: TGTGCCAGCAGCCCCCTTGGTGGGGGGCCGGGGAATGAGCAGTTCTTC
CDR3: CASSPLGGGPGNEQFF

J: TRBJ1-2
size: once
V: TRBV6-2/TRBV6-3
D: TRBD1
DNA: TGTGCCAGCAGTTACGAGGTCAGGGGGCAGTTTGGCTACACCTTC
CDR3: CASSYEVRGQFGYTF

J: TRBJ2-6
size: few
V: TRBV2
D: NA
DNA: TGTGCCAGCAGTTACACTCGAGGGATAGGAGCTGGGGCCAACGTCCTGACTTTC
CDR3: CASSYTRGIGAGANVLTF

J: TRBJ2-5
size: few
V: TRBV11-2
D: NA
DNA: TGTGCCAGCAGCTTAGATCTCTGGGAGACCCAGTACTTC
CDR3: CASSLDLWETQYF

J: TRBJ1-2
size: few
V: TRBV6-6
D: TRBD1
DNA: TGTGCCAGCACCCAGGGGGGTTTCTTCTATGGCTACACCTTC
CDR3: CASTQGGFFYGYTF

J: TRBJ1-2
size: few
V: TRBV7-6
D: TRBD1
DNA: TGTGCCAGCAGCTTAGGGGCAGGGGGTCTACAGTGGAATGGCTACACCTTC
CDR3: CASSLGAGGLQWNGYTF

J: TRBJ1-2
size: few
V: TRBV4-1
D: NA
DNA: TGCGCCAGCAGCCAAGATGGGGGTGAGAGCTATGGCTACACCTTC
CDR3: CASSQDGGESYGYTF

J: TRBJ2-5
size: NA
V: TRBV6-2/TRBV6-3
D: NA
DNA: TGTGCCAGCAGTTACGGGGGGGCCCAGGAGACCCAGTACTTC
CDR3: CASSYGGAQETQYF

J: TRBJ2-6
size: NA
V: TRBV7-9
D: NA
DNA: TGTGCCAGCCCCCGAGGGGCCAACGTCCTGACTTTC
CDR3: CASPRGANVLTF

J: TRBJ2-2
size: NA
V: TRBV7-9
D: TRBD1
DNA: TGTGCCAGCAGATGGGGACAGGGGTTCGCCGGGGAGCTGTTTTTT
CDR3: CASRWGQGFAGELFF

J: TRBJ1-1
size: NA
V: TRBV14
D: NA
DNA: TGTGCCAGCAGCCAAGTCGAAGGGGGTCCGGACACTGAAGCTTTCTTT
CDR3: CASSQVEGGPDTEAFF

J: TRBJ1-4
size: NA
V: TRBV14
D: NA
DNA: TGTGCCAGCAGCCAAGACTTGGTTCCGTTTTCGAGCTATCCTAATGAAAAACTGTTTTTT
CDR3: CASSQDLVPFSSYPNEKLFF

J: TRBJ1-6
size: few
V: TRBV6-2/TRBV6-3
D: NA
DNA: TGTGCCAGCAGCCAGACAGTGGATTCACCCCTCCACTTT
CDR3: CASSQTVDSPLHF

J: TRBJ2-1
size: few
V: TRBV29-1
D: TRBD2
DNA: TGCAGCGTCCAGTCCGGGACTAGCGTCAACAATGAGCAGTTCTTC
CDR3: CSVQSGTSVNNEQFF

J: TRBJ2-5
size: NA
V: TRBV20-1
D: NA
DNA: TGCAGTGCTAGAGGCGTGTATGCCTTAGGAGAGACCCAGTACTTC
CDR3: CSARGVYALGETQYF

J: TRBJ1-2
size: NA
V: TRBV12-5
D: NA
DNA: TGTGCTAGTGGGCCTAGAGGTGCGGCGGACCGACTCCTTAACTATGGCTACACCTTC
CDR3: CASGPRGAADRLLNYGYTF

J: TRBJ2-3
size: few
V: TRBV20-1
D: TRBD1
DNA: TGCAGTGCTAGAGGGGACAGGGTCGATACGCAGTATTTT
CDR3: CSARGDRVDTQYF

J: TRBJ2-7
size: NA
V: TRBV7-8
D: NA
DNA: TGTGCCAGCAGCTTAGCAATGGGGGGCCGCTCCTACGAGCAGTACTTC
CDR3: CASSLAMGGRSYEQYF

J: TRBJ2-7
size: few
V: TRBV7-9
D: NA
DNA: TGTGCCAGCAGCGTAAGTGGGTACTACGAGCAGTACTTC
CDR3: CASSVSGYYEQYF

J: TRBJ2-7
size: few
V: TRBV9
D: NA
DNA: TGTGCCAGCAGCCCAGGGACGGGACTTTACTTC
CDR3: CASSPGTGLYF

J: TRBJ2-3
size: many
V: TRBV10-3
D: NA
DNA: TGTGCCACCGCCGGGGGAGATACGCAGTATTTT
CDR3: CATAGGDTQYF

J: TRBJ2-1
size: NA
V: TRBV28
D: TRBD2
DNA: TGTGCCAGCACTCTCCTAGCGGGGGCTGGGAATGAGCAGTTCTTC
CDR3: CASTLLAGAGNEQFF

J: TRBJ2-7
size: NA
V: TRBV19
D: NA
DNA: TGTGCCAGTAGTATAGCCTCGGACAGCGCCTACGAGCAGTACTTC
CDR3: CASSIASDSAYEQYF

J: TRBJ1-2
size: many
V: TRBV9
D: NA
DNA: TGTGCCAGCAGCGTAGAACAGGACTTGACTCCCTATGGCTACACCTTC
CDR3: CASSVEQDLTPYGYTF

J: TRBJ1-2
size: few
V: TRBV5-6
D: NA
DNA: TGTGCCAGCAGCTTGGGTTCGAGTATAGGGTATGGCTACACCTTC
CDR3: CASSLGSSIGYGYTF

J: TRBJ2-3
size: NA
V: TRBV6-5
D: NA
DNA: TGTGCCAGCAGTTACACGAACACAGATACGCAGTATTTT
CDR3: CASSYTNTDTQYF

J: TRBJ2-1
size: NA
V: TRBV5-5
D: TRBD2
DNA: TGTGCCAGCAGCCACCGACTAGCGGTGCCCTACAATGAGCAGTTCTTC
CDR3: CASSHRLAVPYNEQFF

J: TRBJ2-1
size: few
V: TRBV20-1
D: TRBD2
DNA: TGCAGTGCCCCCAGTAGCGGGGCATACAATGAGCAGTTCTTC
CDR3: CSAPSSGAYNEQFF

J: TRBJ1-6
size: NA
V: TRBV7-2
D: TRBD1
DNA: TGTGCCAGCGGGTTGGGAGGCCCCGGGACAGGGGGCATATATTGGGATTCACCCCTCCACTTT
CDR3: CASGLGGPGTGGIYWDSPLHF

J: TRBJ2-2
size: NA
V: TRBV12-3/TRBV12-4
D: NA
DNA: TGTGCCAGCAGTTCGATGGGACAGAACACCGGGGAGCTGTTTTTT
CDR3: CASSSMGQNTGELFF

J: TRBJ2-1
size: NA
V: TRBV29-1
D: NA
DNA: TGCAGCGTTGGACCGGGCTCCTACAATGAGCAGTTCTTC
CDR3: CSVGPGSYNEQFF

J: TRBJ1-5
size: NA
V: TRBV6-5
D: TRBD1
DNA: TGTGCCAGCAGTTACTCGAAGACAGGGTATCAGCCCCAGCATTTT
CDR3: CASSYSKTGYQPQHF

J: TRBJ2-5
size: NA
V: TRBV28
D: TRBD2
DNA: TGTGCCAGCAGTTTCACTAGCGGGGTTCAGGAGACCCAGTACTTC
CDR3: CASSFTSGVQETQYF

J: TRBJ2-1
size: NA
V: TRBV7-8
D: TRBD2
DNA: TGTGCCAGCAGCTTAGAGGCGGGAGCAGATTCCTACAATGAGCAGTTCTTC
CDR3: CASSLEAGADSYNEQFF

J: TRBJ2-1
size: few
V: TRBV15
D: TRBD2
DNA: TGTGCCACCAGCGGGGGGGCTAGCGGGGGGGCCGGGAATGAGCAGTTCTTC
CDR3: CATSGGASGGAGNEQFF

J: TRBJ1-1
size: NA
V: TRBV7-6
D: NA
DNA: TGTGCCAGCAGCCCGCGACAGAACATGAACACTGAAGCTTTCTTT
CDR3: CASSPRQNMNTEAFF

J: TRBJ1-2
size: NA
V: TRBV19
D: TRBD1
DNA: TGTGCCAGTACTCCGGGACAGTACCGCTATGGCTACACCTTC
CDR3: CASTPGQYRYGYTF

J: TRBJ1-5
size: few
V: TRBV4-1
D: NA
DNA: TGCGCCAGCAGCCTGGTGGGAGAAAGCAATCAGCCCCAGCATTTT
CDR3: CASSLVGESNQPQHF

J: TRBJ2-7
size: NA
V: TRBV28
D: NA
DNA: TGTGCCAGCAGGCGAGCGGGACAGCAAGGCGAGCAGTACTTC
CDR3: CASRRAGQQGEQYF

J: TRBJ2-1
size: NA
V: TRBV5-8
D: TRBD1
DNA: TGTGCCAGCAGCAACCCCGGGACAGGGGGCGTCGGTTTTTACAATGAGCAGTTCTTC
CDR3: CASSNPGTGGVGFYNEQFF

J: TRBJ2-1
size: few
V: TRBV7-6
D: TRBD2
DNA: TGTGCCAGCAGCTTACTTCTAGCGGGGGAGCCTCGGGTCTTC
CDR3: CASSLLLAGEPRVF